The T cell receptor (beta chain) under discussion was sequenced for a study of T cell responses to AZD1222 COVID-19 vaccine. General study points: Repertoires in all cases were sampled only once the peak T cell response had passed.

Repertoires were generated with immunoSEQ multiplex PCR, while TCRdb's copy carries only in-frame clones and drops some. The sample includes 150,000 or so clones, 85% to 95% of them seen just once. The V and J ends lost 5 bases and 8 bases respectively, with 6 bases between them. This CDR3 comprises 11 residues. Looked up from germline, CDR1 is SGHVS and CDR2 is FQNEAQ. Of note for this clone: Its antigen is as yet unknown.

The clonotype originates from an adult in good health. The rearrangement links TRBV7-8 to TRBJ2-2; D is undetermined. Sequenced here: peripheral blood, sampled on day 0 of AZD1222 vaccination. DNA for the CDR3: TGTGCCAGCAGCCCATCTGGGGAGCTGTTTTTT. Residues: CASSPSGELFF.